This T cell receptor (beta chain) was obtained from a study of T cells in Graves' hyperthyroidism and ophthalmopathy. The CDR3 regions of TCR beta were amplified from RNA transcripts. The TCR CDR3 was amplified in a first-round RT-PCR using the HTBI primer set. TCRdb re-called the multiplex PCR reads with MiXCR, one entry per CDR3 protein. The sample has about 640,000 distinct CDR3 sequences, about a fifth seen once. Findings of the study overall: Also found in blood were most expanded thyroid clonotypes above 0.001. Stable hyperthyroidism was told apart from ophthalmopathy by a model built on 13 V-J features.

Subjects with ophthalmopathy showed a Clinical Activity Score no lower than 3, a NOSPECS grade no lower than 4, and a duration shorter than 3 months. Diagnosis relied on clinical symptoms, serum thyroxine and TRAb, thyroid ultrasound and orbital computed tomography. This clonotype was counted ten times or more. What it binds is not known. The receptor comes from a man aged 25 to 45 with Graves' ophthalmopathy. The sample consisted of blood.

This CDR3 is CASSLRTGLFKTDTQYF. The CDR3 DNA reads as TGCGCCAGCAGCCTTCGGACAGGGCTTTTTAAGACAGATACGCAGTATTTT. This chain connects TRBV5-1 to TRBJ2-3; 8 bases fit TRBD1. The J segment lost 3 bases and the V segment lost 4 bases, leaving 13 bases of the junction unmatched. The CDR3 sequence is 17 residues long. CDR1 SGHRS and CDR2 YFSETQ come from the germline V gene.